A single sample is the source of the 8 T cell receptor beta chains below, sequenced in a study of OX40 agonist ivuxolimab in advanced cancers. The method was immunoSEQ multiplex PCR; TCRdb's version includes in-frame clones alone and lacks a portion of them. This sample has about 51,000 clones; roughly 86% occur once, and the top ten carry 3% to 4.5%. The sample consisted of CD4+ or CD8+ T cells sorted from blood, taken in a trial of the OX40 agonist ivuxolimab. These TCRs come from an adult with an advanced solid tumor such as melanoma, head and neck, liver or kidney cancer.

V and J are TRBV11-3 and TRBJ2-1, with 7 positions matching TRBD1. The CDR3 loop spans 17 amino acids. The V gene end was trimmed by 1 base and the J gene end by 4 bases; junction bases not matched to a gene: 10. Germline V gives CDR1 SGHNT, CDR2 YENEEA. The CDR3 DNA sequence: TGTGCCAGCAGCTTAGGAGACAGGGCCAACTTATACAATGAGCAGTTCTTC. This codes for CASSLGDRANLYNEQFF.

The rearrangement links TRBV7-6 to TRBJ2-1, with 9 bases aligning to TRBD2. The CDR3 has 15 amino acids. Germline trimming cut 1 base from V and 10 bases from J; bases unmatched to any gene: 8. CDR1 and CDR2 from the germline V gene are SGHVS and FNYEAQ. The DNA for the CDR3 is TGTGCCAGCAGCTTAGTAGCGGGGGCCCTCCAGGAGCAGTTCTTC. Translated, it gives CASSLVAGALQEQFF.

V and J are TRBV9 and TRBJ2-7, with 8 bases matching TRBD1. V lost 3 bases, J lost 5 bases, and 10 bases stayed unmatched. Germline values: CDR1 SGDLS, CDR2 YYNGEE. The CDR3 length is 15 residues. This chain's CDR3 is CASSAGPQGADEQYF. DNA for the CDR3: TGTGCCAGCAGCGCGGGCCCTCAGGGGGCGGACGAGCAGTACTTC.

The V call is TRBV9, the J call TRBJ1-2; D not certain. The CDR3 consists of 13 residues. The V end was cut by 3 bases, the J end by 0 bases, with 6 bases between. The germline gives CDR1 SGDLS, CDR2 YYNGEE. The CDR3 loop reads CASSAQANYGYTF. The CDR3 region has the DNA TGTGCCAGCAGCGCGCAGGCTAACTATGGCTACACCTTC.

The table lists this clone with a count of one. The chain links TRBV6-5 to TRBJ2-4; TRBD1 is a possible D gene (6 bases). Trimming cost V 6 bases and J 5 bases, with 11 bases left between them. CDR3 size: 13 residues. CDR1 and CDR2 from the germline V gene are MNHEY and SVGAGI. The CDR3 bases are TGTGCCAGCAGGAAGGCAGGGGAAAACATTCAGTACTTC. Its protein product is CASRKAGENIQYF.

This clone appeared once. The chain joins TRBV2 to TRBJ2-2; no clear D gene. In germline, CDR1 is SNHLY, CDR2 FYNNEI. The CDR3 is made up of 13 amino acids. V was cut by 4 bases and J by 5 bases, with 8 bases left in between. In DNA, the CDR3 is TGTGCCAGCAGTGCTATAGGAACCGGGGAGCTGTTTTTT. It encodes CASSAIGTGELFF.

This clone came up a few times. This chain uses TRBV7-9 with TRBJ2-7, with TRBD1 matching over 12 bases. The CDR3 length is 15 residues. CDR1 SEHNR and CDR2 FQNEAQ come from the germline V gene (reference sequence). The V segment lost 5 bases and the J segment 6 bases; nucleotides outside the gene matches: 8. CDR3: CASSRGDRGLSEQYF. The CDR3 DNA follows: TGTGCCAGCAGCCGCGGGGACAGGGGGCTTTCCGAGCAGTACTTC. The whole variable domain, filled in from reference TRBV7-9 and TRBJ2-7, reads DTGVSQNPRHKITKRGQNVTFRCDPISEHNRLYWYRQTLGQGPEFLTYFQNEAQLEKSRLLSDRFSAERPKGSFSTLEIQRTEQGDSAMYLCASSRGDRGLSEQYFGPGTRLTVT.

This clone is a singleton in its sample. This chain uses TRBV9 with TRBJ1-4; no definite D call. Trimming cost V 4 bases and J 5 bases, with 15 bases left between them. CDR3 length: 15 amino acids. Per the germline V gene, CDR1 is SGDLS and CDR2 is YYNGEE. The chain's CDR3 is CASSPGGVRNEKLFF. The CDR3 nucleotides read TGTGCCAGCAGCCCTGGCGGAGTGAGGAATGAAAAACTGTTTTTT. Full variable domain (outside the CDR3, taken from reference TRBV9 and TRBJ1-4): DSGVTQTPKHLITATGQRVTLRCSPRSGDLSVYWYQQSLDQGLQFLIQYYNGEERAKGNILERFSAQQFPDLHSELNLSSLELGDSALYFCASSPGGVRNEKLFFGSGTQLSVL.